What follows is one T cell receptor (beta chain) and its context. Antigen specificity is unknown. The sample comes from a study of cytotoxic CD8 clonotypes in ibrutinib-treated CLL. Study background: Responses: 24 partial, 2 complete; after median roughly 68 months, about 15 stayed remitted, around twelve progressed. General study points: Clonality climbed at ibrutinib response, then dropped toward baseline at progression. Baseline levels of clonality went above those of age-matched healthy donors and moved with circulating CD8+ T-cell counts. Rare overall, public clonotypes shrank or held steady under therapy.

This table comes from immunoSEQ multiplex PCR, and its TCRdb copy is limited to in-frame clones, with some not included. The sample has more than 200,000 clones, 70% seen once. This CDR3 is built from 13 residues. V lost 3 bases, J lost 9 bases, and 15 bases lay in between. The germline V gene encodes CDR1 MNHEY and CDR2 SMNVEV (reference sequence). This chain uses TRBV27 with TRBJ2-7; D gene unclear. This receptor was identified in a human donor with chronic lymphocytic leukemia. Sequenced material: PBMCs, taken after 24 months of ibrutinib treatment. The CDR3 DNA follows: TGTGCCAGCAGTTTGACCCGTAGGGAAGGGCAGTACTTC. It specifies CASSLTRREGQYF.